Listed below are T cell receptor beta chains from one sample, sequenced in a study of blood T cell repertoires in COVID-19. TCRdb's copy holds only in-frame clones and misses some; the assay was immunoSEQ multiplex PCR. The sample shows over 85,000 clones, approximately 80% of them seen only once. Sequencing used peripheral blood. The receptor source for this set is a man aged 45-60 years with acute or convalescent COVID-19. Both conserved end residues are part of each CDR3.

length: 16; V: TRBV18; J: TRBJ1-2; CDR3: CASSLGGDQANYGYTF
length: 15; V: TRBV4-2; J: TRBJ1-2; CDR3: CASSQGDILRYGYTF
length: 18; V: TRBV5-1; J: TRBJ2-1; CDR3: CASSSRVLQPGSYNEQFF
length: 15; V: TRBV28; J: TRBJ1-2; CDR3: CASTQSGQGAGGYTF
length: 16; V: TRBV7-8; J: TRBJ1-2; CDR3: CASSSSGTGNYYGYTF
length: 18; V: TRBV7-8; J: TRBJ2-5; CDR3: CASSLPRDRGPGRETQYF
length: 18; V: TRBV6-2/TRBV6-3; J: TRBJ2-7; CDR3: CASSYPGTSGDITYEQYF
length: 12; V: TRBV29-1; J: TRBJ2-7; CDR3: CSVSEDSYEQYF
length: 15; V: TRBV7-2; J: TRBJ2-7; CDR3: CASSLAGRGGYEQYF
length: 14; V: TRBV5-1; J: TRBJ2-1; CDR3: CASNPRSPYNEQFF
length: 15; V: TRBV6-5; J: TRBJ2-5; CDR3: CASRGLAAPQETQYF
length: 14; V: TRBV25-1; J: TRBJ1-1; CDR3: CASSALDREVRAFF
length: 12; V: TRBV5-8; J: TRBJ2-3; CDR3: CASTSYTDTQYF
length: 14; V: TRBV27; J: TRBJ2-5; CDR3: CASSKREGAETQYF
length: 15; V: TRBV20-1; J: TRBJ2-3; CDR3: CSASLGGVSTDTQYF
length: 16; V: TRBV9; J: TRBJ2-3; CDR3: CASSVGVAGAADTQYF
length: 14; V: TRBV28; J: TRBJ1-2; CDR3: CASKAGGARYGYTF
length: 15; V: TRBV7-2; J: TRBJ2-5; CDR3: CASSSRLATQETQYF
length: 16; V: TRBV10-3; J: TRBJ2-7; CDR3: CAISGWDRTKGYEQYF
length: 15; V: TRBV5-5; J: TRBJ2-1; CDR3: CASSLDGDSYNEQFF
length: 15; V: TRBV23-1; J: TRBJ1-5; CDR3: CASNQGQRLNQPQHF
length: 14; V: TRBV7-3; J: TRBJ2-3; CDR3: CASSWGQESDTQYF
length: 16; V: TRBV7-9; J: TRBJ1-1; CDR3: CASSTFTGAGNTEAFF
length: 13; V: TRBV6-2/TRBV6-3; J: TRBJ1-1; CDR3: CASSYAGVTEAFF
length: 16; V: TRBV7-7; J: TRBJ2-2; CDR3: CASSLRVGGNTGELFF
length: 14; V: TRBV6-5; J: TRBJ1-1; CDR3: CASSYGQGETEAFF
length: 14; V: TRBV7-8; J: TRBJ1-2; CDR3: CASSSGQGMYGYTF
length: 15; V: TRBV11-3; J: TRBJ2-1; CDR3: CASSATRDRYNEQFF
length: 15; V: TRBV4-3; J: TRBJ1-4; CDR3: CASSQDLGQPPKLFF
length: 15; V: TRBV2; J: TRBJ1-5; CDR3: CASSGQPYSNQPQHF
length: 15; V: TRBV5-4; J: TRBJ2-7; CDR3: CASSLSAVSSSEQYF
length: 13; V: TRBV11-3; J: TRBJ2-5; CDR3: CASSSGDQETQYF
length: 13; V: TRBV27; J: TRBJ2-5; CDR3: CASSLSGRETQYF
length: 15; V: TRBV5-4; J: TRBJ2-3; CDR3: CASSSGGAGTDTQYF
length: 15; V: TRBV9; J: TRBJ2-3; CDR3: CASSSGTSVTDTQYF
length: 15; V: TRBV6-2/TRBV6-3; J: TRBJ2-3; CDR3: CASSQTSVTTDTQYF
length: 14; V: TRBV5-1; J: TRBJ2-3; CDR3: CASSLQSRTDTQYF
length: 15; V: TRBV19; J: TRBJ2-5; CDR3: CASSSLAGGQETQYF
length: 16; V: TRBV18; J: TRBJ1-2; CDR3: CASSFQGTGPNYGYTF
length: 13; V: TRBV6-5; J: TRBJ1-6; CDR3: CASSYRQGSPLHF
length: 16; V: TRBV6-1; J: TRBJ2-1; CDR3: CASSVQGVSSYNEQFF
length: 15; V: TRBV4-3; J: TRBJ1-2; CDR3: CASSQDPGGTYGYTF
length: 14; V: TRBV3-1/TRBV3-2; J: TRBJ2-7; CDR3: CASSQDRGSYEQYF
length: 15; V: TRBV2; J: TRBJ1-5; CDR3: CASTLGTGGHQPQHF
length: 14; V: TRBV11-2; J: TRBJ2-5; CDR3: CASSLQGAAETQYF
length: 14; V: TRBV28; J: TRBJ2-7; CDR3: CASSPDPGGYEQYF
length: 13; V: TRBV5-5; J: TRBJ1-2; CDR3: CASSPDRGRGYTF
length: 15; V: TRBV4-2; J: TRBJ2-2; CDR3: CASSQDLTGIWELFF
length: 15; V: TRBV7-3; J: TRBJ2-3; CDR3: CASSLTGGPGDTQYF
length: 16; V: TRBV29-1; J: TRBJ2-3; CDR3: CSVEGASGISTDTQYF
length: 13; V: TRBV7-9; J: TRBJ1-1; CDR3: CASSGSPNTEAFF
length: 14; V: TRBV7-2; J: TRBJ2-7; CDR3: CASSLGGQSYEQYF
length: 12; V: TRBV6-5; J: TRBJ1-1; CDR3: CASSRVGTEAFF
length: 14; V: TRBV7-3; J: TRBJ2-2; CDR3: CASSLEEHTGELFF
length: 13; V: TRBV19; J: TRBJ2-3; CDR3: CASRGLVPDTQYF